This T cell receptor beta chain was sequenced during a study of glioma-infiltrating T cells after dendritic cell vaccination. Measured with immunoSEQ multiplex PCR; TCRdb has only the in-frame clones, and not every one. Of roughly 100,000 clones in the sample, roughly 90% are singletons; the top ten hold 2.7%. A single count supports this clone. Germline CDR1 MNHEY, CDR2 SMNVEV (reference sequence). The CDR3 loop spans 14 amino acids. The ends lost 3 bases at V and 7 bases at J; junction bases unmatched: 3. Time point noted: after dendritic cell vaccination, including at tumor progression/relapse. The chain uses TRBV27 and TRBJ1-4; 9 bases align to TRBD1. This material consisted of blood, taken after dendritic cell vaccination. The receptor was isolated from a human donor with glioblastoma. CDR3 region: CASSLGQGGEKLFF. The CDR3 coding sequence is TGTGCCAGCAGTTTGGGACAGGGTGGTGAAAAACTGTTTTTT.